These 26 T cell receptor beta chains were sequenced from one sample in a study of blood T cell repertoires in COVID-19. Profiled with immunoSEQ multiplex PCR; TCRdb holds only in-frame clones, not every one. The table records some 240,000 clones, approximately 86% of them present only once. The sample comprised PBMCs or T cells enriched from blood (not recorded which). The receptors shown here come from a middle-aged woman with acute COVID-19.

CDR3 in amino acids: CASSTGGLGEKLFF. The DNA of the CDR3 is TGCGCCAGCAGCACTGGAGGTTTAGGTGAAAAACTGTTTTTT. The V and J genes are TRBV5-1 and TRBJ1-4, with no clear D. The V and J ends lost 4 bases and 7 bases respectively, with 14 bases between them. Germline-derived CDR1 and CDR2 are SGHRS and YFSETQ. The length of the CDR3 is 14 residues.

The CDR3 DNA follows: TGTGCCAGCAGTGAAAGAGGATTTCGGGACAGGGGGAACACTGAAGCTTTCTTT. Amino acid sequence: CASSERGFRDRGNTEAFF. This chain connects TRBV6-1 to TRBJ1-1; TRBD1 matches 10 bases. There are 18 residues in the CDR3. From germline, CDR1 is MNHNS and CDR2 SASEGT. V gave up 2 bases and J gave up 1 base; unmatched junction bases: 10.

The genes are TRBV9 and TRBJ2-1; 9 bases are shared with TRBD2. Germline V gene sequence: CDR1 SGDLS, CDR2 YYNGEE. V gave up 0 bases and J gave up 5 bases; unmatched junction bases: 12. This CDR3 spans 18 amino acids. The CDR3 loop is CASSVVGYELAGHNEQFF. Written as DNA, the CDR3 is TGTGCCAGCAGCGTAGTGGGGTACGAGCTAGCGGGGCACAATGAGCAGTTCTTC.

The genes are TRBV3-1 (or the pseudogene TRBV3-2) and TRBJ1-1; no clear D. CDR1 and CDR2 from the germline V gene are LGHDT and YNNKEL (reference sequence). The V gene lost 1 base and the J gene lost 1 base, with 10 bases spanning the gap. The CDR3 sequence is 15 residues long. The CDR3 here is CASSQVSSRNTEAFF. The DNA of the CDR3 is TGTGCCAGCAGCCAAGTGAGTAGCAGGAACACTGAAGCTTTCTTT.

The rearrangement uses TRBV9 and TRBJ2-1, with TRBD1 as a possible D gene (6 bases). The CDR3 has 13 residues. Per the germline V gene, CDR1 is SGDLS and CDR2 is YYNGEE. Trimming took 2 bases from V and 7 from J, leaving 10 bases between them. CDR3 in DNA: TGTGCCAGCAGCGTCTGGGGGCAAAATGAGCAGTTCTTC. It yields the protein CASSVWGQNEQFF.

This chain joins TRBV19 and TRBJ1-6; no reliable D call. The V end lost 3 bases, the J end lost 6 bases, and 15 bases lay between the germline ends. The CDR3 has 16 amino acids. Germline V gene data show CDR1 as LNHDA and CDR2 as SQIVND (reference sequence). The CDR3 DNA reads as TGTGCCAGTAGTATTACCGCGGGCACAGTTAATTCACCCCTCCACTTT. This sequence encodes CASSITAGTVNSPLHF.

The rearrangement uses TRBV2 and TRBJ2-7, with no clear D. V was trimmed by 3 bases and J by 6 bases, leaving 15 bases between them. Germline lookup yields CDR1 SNHLY and CDR2 FYNNEI. The CDR3 has 14 amino acids. CDR3 nucleotide sequence: TGTGCCAGCAGTGATTCTAGAGTAGTTGCCGAGCAGTACTTC. This sequence encodes CASSDSRVVAEQYF. Full variable domain (rest looked up from reference TRBV2 and TRBJ2-7): EPEVTQTPSHQVTQMGQEVILRCVPISNHLYFYWYRQILGQKVEFLVSFYNNEISEKSEIFDDQFSVERPDGSNFTLKIRSTKLEDSAMYFCASSDSRVVAEQYFGPGTRLTVT.

The chain is built from TRBV4-1 and TRBJ2-7, with TRBD2 matching over 7 bases. Trimming at V came to 1 base and at J to 3 bases, leaving 6 bases not matched to a gene. Germline V gives CDR1 MGHRA, CDR2 YSYEKL. The CDR3 spans 15 residues. CDR3 residues: CASSQVARGSYEQYF. The CDR3 bases are TGCGCCAGCAGCCAAGTTGCGCGGGGGAGCTACGAGCAGTACTTC.

The rearrangement uses TRBV5-4 and TRBJ1-2, with TRBD1 as a possible D gene (6 bases). Germline values: CDR1 SGHNT, CDR2 YYREEE (reference sequence). Trimming took 0 bases from V and 8 from J, leaving 11 bases between them. The CDR3 sequence is 13 residues long. CDR3 in amino acids: CASSLDREEGYTF. The CDR3 DNA is TGTGCCAGCAGCTTGGACAGGGAAGAAGGCTACACCTTC.

This clone was observed once. The chain carries TRBV19 and TRBJ2-3; 15 bases match TRBD2. Germline CDR1 reads LNHDA; CDR2 reads SQIVND (reference sequence). The V gene end was trimmed by 5 bases and the J gene end by 8 bases; junction bases not matched to a gene: 8. The CDR3 runs to 16 residues. As DNA, the CDR3 is TGTGCCAGTAGTCCACGGACTAGCGGGAGGGTGGGTACGCAGTATTTT. Its protein product is CASSPRTSGRVGTQYF.

This clone was seen a single time. J is TRBJ2-1 and V is TRBV11-2; 7 bases line up with TRBD1. CDR1 is SGHAT and CDR2 is FQNNGV in the germline V gene. J was trimmed by 13 bases and V by 2 bases; bases with no gene match: 14. The CDR3 runs to 15 residues. CDR3 nucleotide sequence: TGTGCCAGCAGCTTATCCAGGGGGTTGAGGGTAGGCCAGTTCTTC. Translating gives CASSLSRGLRVGQFF. Full variable domain (remainder filled in from reference TRBV11-2 and TRBJ2-1): EAGVAQSPRYKIIEKRQSVAFWCNPISGHATLYWYQQILGQGPKLLIQFQNNGVVDDSQLPKDRFSAERLKGVDSTLKIQPAKLEDSAVYLCASSLSRGLRVGQFFGPGTRLTVL.

The chain couples TRBV4-1 to TRBJ1-1; D possibly corresponds to TRBD1 (5 bases). The length of the CDR3 is 15 residues. Trimming shortened V by 0 bases and J by 1 base, and 9 bases separated the two germline ends. CDR1 is MGHRA, CDR2 YSYEKL, per germline. CDR3 loop: CASSQDWGKNTEAFF. The CDR3 bases are TGCGCCAGCAGCCAAGATTGGGGCAAGAACACTGAAGCTTTCTTT.

The gene calls are TRBV30 and TRBJ1-6, with 10 bases lining up with TRBD1. Germline V gene data show CDR1 as GTSNPN and CDR2 as SVGIG (reference sequence). CDR3 length: 15 amino acids. The trim removed 1 base at V and 8 bases at J, leaving 5 bases unmatched. CDR3 sequence (DNA): TGTGCCTGGAGTGCCAACGGACAGGGGGATTCACCCCTCCACTTT. This codes for CAWSANGQGDSPLHF.

This clone was observed many times. This sequence joins TRBV7-8 and TRBJ2-1; maybe TRBD2 (6 bases). Looked up from germline, CDR1 is SGHVS and CDR2 is FQNEAQ. Trimming took off 5 bases at V and 7 bases at J, with 12 bases between the two ends. CDR3 length: 13 residues. The CDR3 sequence: CASSTKRVNEQFF. The DNA for the CDR3 is TGTGCCAGCAGCACTAAGCGGGTTAATGAGCAGTTCTTC.

J is TRBJ1-4 and V is TRBV5-6, with TRBD1 matching 8 bases. The CDR3 contains 16 residues. V lost 5 bases, J lost 0 bases, and 6 bases stayed unmatched. Germline V gives CDR1 SGHDT, CDR2 YYEEEE. DNA for the CDR3: TGTGCCAGCAGTCGTGAGGGACAGGCAACTAATGAAAAACTGTTTTTT. This encodes CASSREGQATNEKLFF.

This clone was observed a single time. The V call is TRBV19, the J call TRBJ1-3, with D uncertain. From germline, CDR1 is LNHDA and CDR2 SQIVND (reference sequence). The CDR3 is 14 residues long. V lost 1 base and J lost 2, with 6 bases in between. CDR3 sequence (DNA): TGTGCCAGTAGTATAGGTCTTGCTGGAAACACCATATATTTT. Its translation is CASSIGLAGNTIYF.

The chain is built from TRBV6-5 and TRBJ1-1; weak D call: TRBD1 (6 bases). CDR3 size: 14 residues. Trimming removed 5 bases at V and 1 base at J, with 11 bases between. The germline gives CDR1 MNHEY, CDR2 SVGAGI. For the CDR3, the DNA is TGTGCCAGCAGTACGAGGGACAAGAACACTGAAGCTTTCTTT. It translates to CASSTRDKNTEAFF.

The rearrangement links TRBV4-1 to TRBJ1-2, with TRBD1 as a possible D gene (5 bases). This CDR3 contains 15 residues. V was cut by 3 bases and J by 4 bases, with 15 bases left in between. Germline V gives CDR1 MGHRA, CDR2 YSYEKL. CDR3 DNA: TGCGCCAGCAGCCAGACCTCAGGGATTAGCTATGGCTACACCTTC. Translated, it gives CASSQTSGISYGYTF.

The chain joins TRBV30 to TRBJ2-4, with 10 bases identical to TRBD1. Germline CDR1 is GTSNPN and CDR2 is SVGIG (reference sequence). V gave up 0 bases and J gave up 8 bases; unmatched junction bases: 4. This CDR3 is 14 amino acids long. The chain's CDR3 is CAWSVGQGVDIQYF. The CDR3 region has the DNA TGTGCCTGGAGTGTCGGACAGGGGGTAGACATTCAGTACTTC.

The J gene is TRBJ2-7, the V gene TRBV7-8; D is possibly TRBD1 (6 bases). The CDR3 sequence is 16 residues long. Trimming cost V 0 bases and J 4 bases, with 16 bases left between them. In germline, CDR1 is SGHVS, CDR2 FQNEAQ. The CDR3 sequence is CASSLAGQTTDYEQYF. The CDR3 nucleotides are TGTGCCAGCAGCTTAGCCGGACAGACCACCGATTACGAGCAGTACTTC.

The V call is TRBV7-9, the J call TRBJ2-3; 11 bases match TRBD2. Germline-derived CDR1 and CDR2 are SEHNR and FQNEAQ (reference sequence). Unmatched junction bases numbered 3, after V lost 5 bases and J lost 2 bases. The CDR3 spans 15 residues. This CDR3 reads CASSRLAGPTDTQYF. The CDR3 bases are TGTGCCAGCAGCCGACTAGCGGGGCCCACAGATACGCAGTATTTT.

The chain has TRBV5-4 and TRBJ2-1; 13 nucleotides agree with TRBD2. The CDR3 covers 17 residues. Unmatched junction bases numbered 0, after V lost 0 bases and J lost 0 bases. Germline CDR1 reads SGHNT; CDR2 reads YYREEE (reference sequence). The CDR3 spells CASSLGLAGGSYNEQFF. The DNA for the CDR3 is TGTGCCAGCAGCTTGGGACTAGCGGGAGGCTCCTACAATGAGCAGTTCTTC.

The rearrangement links TRBV3-1 (or the pseudogene TRBV3-2) to TRBJ2-1; D is unclear. Trimming stripped 0 bases from V and 4 bases from J, with 7 bases between. The CDR3 covers 14 residues. Germline V CDR1 and CDR2: LGHDT, YNNKEL (reference sequence). The chain's CDR3 is CASSQDNSYNEQFF. CDR3 in DNA: TGTGCCAGCAGCCAAGATAACAGTTACAATGAGCAGTTCTTC.

Regarding this clone: The sample has other DNA sequences that encode this CDR3 too. The chain carries TRBV5-1 and TRBJ2-1; no clear D. This CDR3 region has 14 residues. Germline V lookup: CDR1 SGHRS, CDR2 YFSETQ. Deletions cut 0 bases from V and 5 bases from J, with 9 bases between. The CDR3 DNA reads TGCGCCAGCAGCTTGGAGTTAGCAAACAATGAGCAGTTCTTC. Translation: CASSLELANNEQFF.

The chain carries TRBV5-1 and TRBJ2-3; TRBD2 might be the D (5 bases). With 4 bases removed from V and 4 bases from J, the gap between germline ends came to 13 bases. CDR1 and CDR2 from the germline V gene are SGHRS and YFSETQ. This CDR3 spans 14 amino acids. The CDR3 DNA is TGCGCCAGCAGCCTCCTCCAGGAGGCAGATACGCAGTATTTT. As protein: CASSLLQEADTQYF.

The CDR3 protein is CSASGTSGSQYEQYF. DNA for the CDR3: TGCAGTGCTAGTGGGACTAGCGGGAGTCAGTACGAGCAGTACTTC. The chain combines TRBV20-1 with TRBJ2-7, with TRBD2 identical over 14 bases. CDR1 and CDR2 (germline): DFQATT, SNEGSKA (reference sequence). The CDR3 spans 15 residues. J lost 4 bases, V lost 3 bases, and 5 bases had no gene match.